The table lists the clone carrying this TCR beta chain with a few counts. The CDR3 totals 15 residues. Germline V gives CDR1 SGHNT, CDR2 YYREEE (reference sequence). Trimming cost V 2 bases and J 4 bases; bases outside gene matches: 6. The data were obtained in a study of blood T cell repertoires in COVID-19. Study overall: Researchers got acute and convalescent COVID-19 samples from the United States, Italy and Spain. The analysed material was cDNA or gDNA that came from T cells, B-cell-depleted T cells, or PBMCs.

In the authors' methods: Using reference gene primer amplification, nucleated cell counts were estimated. Clones were sequenced by immunoSEQ multiplex PCR, and TCRdb holds only the in-frame ones, with some missing. The DNA gave D and trimming, while V, J and clone size come from that table. The sample has roughly 170,000 clones; around 85% are singletons. The chain combines TRBV5-4 with TRBJ1-5, with 7 positions matching TRBD1. The clonotype was recovered from a man in his 70s with active or convalescent COVID-19. What was sequenced was peripheral blood. In DNA, the CDR3 is TGTGCCAGCAGCTTCCAGGGACAGCAAAATCAGCCCCAGCATTTT. Its translation is CASSFQGQQNQPQHF.